This T cell receptor beta chain was recorded in a study of T cells in Graves' hyperthyroidism and ophthalmopathy. Study-level findings and limits: Among clonotypes expanded in thyroid above 0.001, most were also found in blood. Researchers report that a 13 V-J model separated ophthalmopathy from stable hyperthyroidism. The model's output predicted ophthalmopathy at a median of roughly 6 months prior to onset.

There are many counts of this clonotype. Antigen: not known. Amplification of TCR beta CDR3 regions was performed using RNA transcripts as template. Primed by the HTBI set, a first-round RT-PCR was run on the TCR CDR3. TCRdb redid the calling of the multiplex PCR reads with MiXCR, one entry per CDR3 protein. The data contain roughly 570,000 distinct CDR3 sequences, approximately 44% of them singletons. Germline V gives CDR1 SEHNR, CDR2 FQNEAQ (reference sequence). This CDR3 is 13 amino acids long. The V and J ends lost 2 bases and 6 bases respectively, with 10 bases between them. This clonotype was obtained from an adult woman with Graves' disease, either hyperthyroidism or ophthalmopathy (not recorded which). Sequences were obtained from peripheral blood or thyroid tissue (not recorded which). This chain uses TRBV7-9 with TRBJ1-2; TRBD1 is a possible D gene (5 bases). The DNA of the CDR3 is TGTGCCAGCAGCTTAAGGTCAGGGAATGGCTACACCTTC. It is translated as CASSLRSGNGYTF.